This T cell receptor beta chain derives from a study of neoadjuvant anti-PD-1 for oral cavity cancer. Study-wide background: Patients without progression got a fourth dose around day 43. Study-level findings and limits: Pretreatment Treg/Th17 ratio correlated inversely with post-treatment tumor clonality.

V dropped 0 bases and J dropped 8; count of bases not matched to a gene: 7. This CDR3 spans 14 amino acids. Germline-derived CDR1 and CDR2 are SGHDT and YYEEEE. The data were produced by immunoSEQ multiplex PCR, yet TCRdb's version contains in-frame clones alone and is incomplete. The sample includes about 7,200 clones, around three quarters of them seen just once. Concerning this clone itself: Its antigen is unknown.

The TCR sequence derives from a person aged 40 to 85 with oral cavity squamous cell carcinoma. The chain couples TRBV5-6 to TRBJ2-7; 8 bases agree with TRBD2. The sequencing used PBMCs, collected before nivolumab (anti-PD-1) treatment. The CDR3 loop reads CASSLGGGSVKQYF. The CDR3 DNA sequence: TGTGCCAGCAGCTTGGGCGGGGGGTCTGTCAAGCAGTACTTC. Based on the CDR3 plus reference TRBV5-6 and TRBJ2-7, the full variable domain is DAGVTQSPTHLIKTRGQQVTLRCSPKSGHDTVSWYQQALGQGPQFIFQYYEEEERQRGNFPDRFSGHQFPNYSSELNVNALLLGDSALYLCASSLGGGSVKQYFGPGTRLTVT.